One and the same sample provided the 21 T cell receptor beta chains below, sequenced in a study of T cells in narcolepsy. The protocol was immunoSEQ multiplex PCR, while the TCRdb copy is restricted to in-frame clones and leaves out a portion. This sample carries 32,000 or so clones, roughly 79% of them seen once, and the ten largest clones take around 3.7%. Source material: memory (CD45RA-) CD4+ T cells from blood. The receptors originated from a human donor in good health.

The chain is built from TRBV10-1 and TRBJ2-1; D tentatively reads TRBD1 or TRBD2 (6 bases each). The CDR3 spans 16 residues. CDR1 is WNHNN, CDR2 SYGVQD, per germline (reference sequence). The germline V and J ends were trimmed by 4 bases and 7 bases, with 20 bases remaining between them. The CDR3 is CASSALGAAGGNEQFF. CDR3 DNA: TGCGCCAGCAGTGCCTTGGGGGCAGCGGGTGGAAATGAGCAGTTCTTC.

The chain has TRBV27 and TRBJ1-1; no clear D. Looked up from germline, CDR1 is MNHEY and CDR2 is SMNVEV (reference sequence). The CDR3 runs to 15 residues. The ends were cut back, 6 bases at V and 1 base at J, with 15 bases in the middle. The CDR3 protein is CASSANPGANTEAFF. The DNA of the CDR3 is TGTGCCAGCAGCGCTAATCCAGGAGCGAACACTGAAGCTTTCTTT.

The chain joins TRBV4-1 to TRBJ2-4; D is uncertain. The CDR3 consists of 15 residues. The ends were cut back, 1 base at V and 7 bases at J, with 14 bases in the middle. Germline V gene data show CDR1 as MGHRA and CDR2 as YSYEKL. For the CDR3, the DNA is TGCGCCAGCAGCCAAGGTGGCAGGTCTAATAACATTCAGTACTTC. Translated: CASSQGGRSNNIQYF.

V usage is TRBV11-1 and J usage is TRBJ2-1; 11 nucleotides line up with TRBD2. CDR3 size: 16 residues. The germline gives CDR1 SGHAT, CDR2 FQDESV (reference sequence). With 4 bases clipped from V and 4 bases from J, the junction kept 6 bases outside the gene matches. CDR3 region: CASSSRTSGLYNEQFF. The CDR3 DNA reads TGTGCCAGCAGCTCAAGGACTAGCGGGTTATACAATGAGCAGTTCTTC.

The chain combines TRBV2 with TRBJ2-2, with TRBD1 identical over 9 bases. J was trimmed by 5 bases and V by 4 bases; bases with no gene match: 5. Looked up from germline, CDR1 is SNHLY and CDR2 is FYNNEI. The CDR3 is 15 residues long. The CDR3 DNA reads TGTGCCAGCAGTGTGGGACAGGGAGGTACCGGGGAGCTGTTTTTT. This sequence encodes CASSVGQGGTGELFF.

The J gene is TRBJ2-7, the V gene TRBV7-8, with D perhaps TRBD2 (7 bases). CDR1 and CDR2 (germline): SGHVS, FQNEAQ. The CDR3 covers 15 residues. The V and J ends lost 2 bases and 2 bases respectively, with 13 bases between them. CDR3 in DNA: TGTGCCAGCAGCTTAAGGGGGACTAATGCCTACGAGCAGTACTTC. Protein sequence: CASSLRGTNAYEQYF.

This clone was seen just once. A read error may produce the germline difference seen at one junction end. Other DNA sequences within the sample encode an identical CDR3. This rearrangement joins TRBV6-6 to TRBJ2-3, with TRBD2 matching 12 bases. Germline loops: CDR1 MNHNY, CDR2 SVGAGI (reference sequence). There are 16 residues in the CDR3. Here the CDR3 reads CASSWTSGVNQDTQYF. In nucleotides, the CDR3 is TGTGCTAGCAGTTGGACTAGCGGGGTGAACCAAGATACGCAGTATTTT.

The chain employs TRBV11-2 and TRBJ2-7; TRBD2 matches at 10 bases. The V segment lost 3 bases and the J segment 8 bases; nucleotides outside the gene matches: 10. In germline, CDR1 is SGHAT, CDR2 FQNNGV. This CDR3 is built from 15 residues. The CDR3, as DNA: TGTGCCAGCAGCTTCGAGTCTAGCGGGAGTATCCAGCAGTACTTC. It yields the protein CASSFESSGSIQQYF.

The chain is built from TRBV29-1 and TRBJ1-4, with 9 bases lining up with TRBD1. Germline loops: CDR1 SQVTM, CDR2 ANQGSEA. J gave up 8 bases and V 6 bases, and 7 bases lay outside the gene matches. There are 13 residues in the CDR3. CDR3 in DNA: TGCAGCGTCCCCGGGACAGGGAGCGAAAAACTGTTTTTT. The encoded protein is CSVPGTGSEKLFF.

The chain employs TRBV9 and TRBJ2-2; D is perhaps TRBD2 (6 bases). Germline CDR1 reads SGDLS; CDR2 reads YYNGEE. The length of the CDR3 is 13 residues. V gave up 10 bases and J gave up 6 bases, with 16 bases separating them. CDR3 protein: CASRTGEAGELFF. In DNA form, the CDR3 reads TGTGCCTCCCGGACGGGGGAGGCCGGGGAGCTGTTTTTT. The full variable domain, with the rest looked up from reference TRBV9 and TRBJ2-2, is DSGVTQTPKHLITATGQRVTLRCSPRSGDLSVYWYQQSLDQGLQFLIQYYNGEERAKGNILERFSAQQFPDLHSELNLSSLELGDSALYFCASRTGEAGELFFGEGSRLTVL.

The rearrangement links TRBV25-1 to TRBJ1-2; no firm D call. Trimming removed 6 bases from V and 4 bases from J, with 18 bases in between. CDR3 size: 15 residues. Germline CDR1 MGHDK, CDR2 SYGVNS. CDR3 residues: CASRDPSDPLYGYTF. The CDR3 DNA is TGTGCCAGCAGGGACCCCTCGGACCCACTCTATGGCTACACCTTC.

This chain uses TRBV14 with TRBJ1-1; D is ambiguous. Germline V lookup: CDR1 SGHDN, CDR2 FVKESK. This CDR3 is 14 amino acids long. Trimming pared 6 bases from V and 6 bases from J, leaving 17 bases between. CDR3 sequence reads: CASRRSFTASEAFF. The DNA of the CDR3 is TGTGCCAGCAGGCGCTCTTTCACAGCATCTGAAGCTTTCTTT.

The chain combines TRBV5-6 with TRBJ1-3; D not resolved. CDR3 length equals 12 residues. Trimming removed 4 bases at V and 2 bases at J, with 4 bases between. The germline CDR1 and CDR2 sequences are SGHDT and YYEEEE. The CDR3 is CASSRPGNTIYF. In DNA form, the CDR3 reads TGTGCCAGCAGCCGTCCTGGAAACACCATATATTTT.

About this clone itself: Other nucleotide sequences in the sample specify the same CDR3. The chain has TRBV9 and TRBJ2-2; 8 nucleotides agree with TRBD2. The germline V gene has CDR1 SGDLS and CDR2 YYNGEE. This CDR3 is built from 20 residues. J lost 7 bases, V lost 5 bases, and 25 bases had no gene match. CDR3 region: CASSPGRPGLVGLDGGELFF. CDR3 in DNA: TGTGCCAGCAGTCCGGGGAGACCGGGACTAGTAGGGCTGGACGGCGGGGAGCTGTTTTTT. Full variable domain (rest looked up from reference TRBV9 and TRBJ2-2): DSGVTQTPKHLITATGQRVTLRCSPRSGDLSVYWYQQSLDQGLQFLIQYYNGEERAKGNILERFSAQQFPDLHSELNLSSLELGDSALYFCASSPGRPGLVGLDGGELFFGEGSRLTVL.

The chain uses TRBV10-3 and TRBJ2-1, with a weak D call TRBD2 (5 bases). V was pared by 7 bases and J by 7 bases, with 11 bases between. Germline V gene sequence: CDR1 ENHRY, CDR2 SYGVKD. This CDR3 has 12 amino acids. The CDR3 DNA sequence: TGTGCCATCATGAACCTAGCAAATGAGCAGTTCTTC. Protein product: CAIMNLANEQFF.

J is TRBJ2-1 and V is TRBV5-1; 11 bases line up with TRBD2. Germline assignment: CDR1 SGHRS and CDR2 YFSETQ. The junction had 15 bases not matched to a gene; V was cut back by 4 bases and J by 0 bases. The CDR3 totals 20 residues. In nucleotides, the CDR3 is TGCGCCAGCAGCCAGCCGGGACTAGCGGAGGACAGGGGCTCCTACAATGAGCAGTTCTTC. The encoded protein is CASSQPGLAEDRGSYNEQFF.

This rearrangement joins TRBV29-1 to TRBJ1-2; D unclear. V lost 4 bases and J 3 bases, leaving 9 bases between the germline ends. CDR1 and CDR2 from the germline V gene are SQVTM and ANQGSEA. The CDR3 has 12 residues. The CDR3 sequence is CSVAGNHYGYTF. CDR3 DNA: TGCAGCGTTGCCGGTAACCACTATGGCTACACCTTC.

This chain links TRBV7-3 with TRBJ1-1, with D possibly matching TRBD1 (6 bases). The CDR3 has 14 residues. Trimming removed 1 base from V and 3 bases from J, with 9 bases in between. CDR1 is SGHTA, CDR2 FQGTGA, per germline. The CDR3: CASSLKGGHTEAFF. The CDR3, as DNA: TGTGCCAGCAGCTTAAAAGGGGGTCACACTGAAGCTTTCTTT.

This chain links TRBV6-5 with TRBJ1-1; a possible D gene is TRBD1 (6 bases). This CDR3 region has 13 residues. The V end lost 10 bases, the J end lost 1 base, and 13 bases lay between the germline ends. The germline V gene has CDR1 MNHEY and CDR2 SVGAGI. This CDR3 is CATTRGGNTEAFF. CDR3 DNA: TGTGCCACAACTAGGGGGGGGAACACTGAAGCTTTCTTT.

The gene calls are TRBV5-4 and TRBJ2-2; D is perhaps TRBD1 or TRBD2 (6 bases each). The CDR3 spans 15 residues. Trimming removed 5 bases at V and 0 bases at J, with 11 bases between. Germline CDR1 SGHNT, CDR2 YYREEE (reference sequence). The CDR3 here is CASRRDNANTGELFF. CDR3 nucleotides: TGTGCCAGCAGGCGGGACAATGCGAACACCGGGGAGCTGTTTTTT.

The rearrangement joins TRBV9 to TRBJ2-7; no definite D call. CDR1 and CDR2 from the germline V gene are SGDLS and YYNGEE. The V end was cut by 1 base, the J end by 2 bases, with 13 bases between. The CDR3 extends over 15 amino acids. The CDR3 is CASSVNPASTYEQYF. CDR3 nucleotides: TGTGCCAGCAGCGTAAACCCCGCCAGCACCTACGAGCAGTACTTC.